The 3 T cell receptor beta chains below were found in one sample sequenced in a study of blood T cell repertoires in COVID-19. Clones were sequenced by immunoSEQ multiplex PCR, and TCRdb holds only the in-frame ones, with some missing. The table records 50,000 to 65,000 clones, roughly 92% of them present only once. The specimen was peripheral blood. Source of these receptors: a human donor in a cohort sampled during active COVID-19.

The rearrangement links TRBV4-3 to TRBJ2-5; possible D gene TRBD2, 5 bases. Germline V gene sequence: CDR1 LGHNA, CDR2 YSLEER. Trimming took off 0 bases at V and 3 bases at J, with 11 bases between the two ends. The CDR3 consists of 15 residues. Here the CDR3 reads CASSQDIALKETQYF. CDR3 nucleotides: TGCGCCAGCAGCCAAGACATAGCGTTAAAAGAGACCCAGTACTTC.

The chain recombines TRBV7-2 with TRBJ2-7; 8 bases are shared with TRBD1. Germline lookup yields CDR1 SGHTA and CDR2 FQGNSA. Losses at the gene ends were 5 bases for V and 0 bases for J; bases not matched to a gene: 6. The CDR3 has 15 residues. For the CDR3, the DNA is TGTGCCAGCAGCCCGACAGGGGAAAGCTCCTACGAGCAGTACTTC. This encodes CASSPTGESSYEQYF.

The rearrangement links TRBV18 to TRBJ1-4, with 7 bases lining up with TRBD1. CDR1 and CDR2 (germline): KGHSH, LQKENI. CDR3 length equals 15 residues. The V segment lost 4 bases and the J segment 5 bases; nucleotides outside the gene matches: 7. The CDR3, as DNA: TGTGCCAGCTCACATGACAGGGCTAAAAATGAAAAACTGTTTTTT. This encodes CASSHDRAKNEKLFF.